Shown below are 14 T cell receptor beta chains from a single sample sequenced in a study of blood T cell repertoires in COVID-19. Clones were read by immunoSEQ multiplex PCR, and TCRdb kept only the in-frame ones, dropping some. The sample contains about 120,000 clones, around 76% of which appear only once. The specimen sequenced was peripheral blood. The source of these receptors is a man in his 70s with acute or convalescent COVID-19.

The gene calls are TRBV5-3 and TRBJ1-5, with D uncertain. Being an ORF, TRBV5-3 has a function that is uncertain. V gave up 0 bases and J gave up 3 bases, with 4 bases separating them. The CDR3 is 13 residues long. The CDR3 region is CARSLDINQPQHF. CDR3 nucleotide sequence: TGTGCCAGAAGCTTGGACATCAATCAGCCCCAGCATTTT.

The genes are TRBV6-2 or TRBV6-3 and TRBJ1-5; 10 bases fit TRBD1. CDR1 MNHEY and CDR2 SVGEGT come from the germline V gene. This CDR3 is 16 amino acids long. Losses at the gene ends were 5 bases for V and 1 base for J; bases not matched to a gene: 5. CDR3 sequence reads: CASSTGQGISNQPQHF. In DNA, the CDR3 is TGTGCCAGCAGTACGGGACAGGGGATCAGCAATCAGCCCCAGCATTTT.

This clone was seen a few times. The chain links TRBV5-1 to TRBJ1-2, with no clear D. Trimming pared 2 bases from V and 0 bases from J, leaving 17 bases between. Per germline, CDR1 SGHRS and CDR2 YFSETQ. The CDR3 is made up of 17 amino acids. As DNA, the CDR3 is TGCGCCAGCAGCTTACTACCCCCCGGCGGTTCTAACTATGGCTACACCTTC. It yields the protein CASSLLPPGGSNYGYTF.

The CDR3 sequence: CASSLATSGETQYF. CDR3 coding DNA: TGTGCCAGCAGCTTAGCGACTAGCGGAGAGACCCAGTACTTC. The J gene is TRBJ2-5, the V gene TRBV7-6; 9 bases align to TRBD2. V dropped 0 bases and J dropped 4; count of bases not matched to a gene: 0. This CDR3 has 14 amino acids. CDR1 and CDR2 from the germline V gene are SGHVS and FNYEAQ.

The CDR3: CASRTGGREQYF. The CDR3 DNA reads TGTGCCAGCAGGACAGGGGGCAGGGAGCAGTACTTC. The chain is built from TRBV27 and TRBJ2-7, with 10 positions matching TRBD1. Germline V gives CDR1 MNHEY, CDR2 SMNVEV (reference sequence). V trimming: 6 bases; J trimming: 7 bases; junction bases outside the gene matches: 3. This CDR3 is built from 12 residues.

V gene TRBV9 combines with J gene TRBJ2-3; weak D call: TRBD1 (6 bases). Germline V gives CDR1 SGDLS, CDR2 YYNGEE. The CDR3 runs to 14 residues. Trimming left V 3 bases short and J 4 bases short, with 12 bases between. The CDR3 spells CASSGGQYPDTQYF. The CDR3 region has the DNA TGTGCCAGCAGCGGCGGACAGTATCCAGATACGCAGTATTTT.

This clone was detected a few times. The J gene is TRBJ1-1, the V gene TRBV9, with D unclear. Germline loops: CDR1 SGDLS, CDR2 YYNGEE. Trimming cost V 2 bases and J 3 bases, with 8 bases left between them. This CDR3 is 13 amino acids long. The CDR3 protein is CASSVRGDTEAFF. CDR3 DNA sequence: TGTGCCAGCAGCGTTCGAGGCGACACTGAAGCTTTCTTT.

This chain uses TRBV3-1 (or the pseudogene TRBV3-2) with TRBJ2-7, with 12 bases identical to TRBD2. The CDR3 is made up of 15 amino acids. V lost 4 bases and J lost 4; bases outside the gene matches: 5. The germline CDR1 and CDR2 sequences are LGHDT and YNNKEL (reference sequence). Written as DNA, the CDR3 is TGTGCCAGCAGCCTCGGACTAGCGGGGCAATACGAGCAGTACTTC. It codes for CASSLGLAGQYEQYF.

This chain joins TRBV9 and TRBJ2-5, with D possibly matching TRBD2 (6 bases). CDR3 length equals 14 residues. V was trimmed by 2 bases and J by 1 base, leaving 9 bases between them. The germline CDR1 and CDR2 sequences are SGDLS and YYNGEE. Here the CDR3 reads CASSVGLSQETQYF. In DNA, the CDR3 is TGTGCCAGCAGCGTGGGACTCTCCCAAGAGACCCAGTACTTC.

The gene calls are TRBV30 and TRBJ2-3; tentative D call: TRBD2 (6 bases). This CDR3 contains 12 residues. Germline values: CDR1 GTSNPN, CDR2 SVGIG (reference sequence). Trimming cost V 2 bases and J 8 bases, with 11 bases left between them. CDR3 region: CAWSPLGGTQYF. Written as DNA, the CDR3 is TGTGCCTGGAGTCCCCTCGGGGGTACGCAGTATTTT.

The rearrangement links TRBV7-9 to TRBJ1-5, with 10 bases fitting TRBD1. The germline CDR1 and CDR2 sequences are SEHNR and FQNEAQ (reference sequence). The V gene end was trimmed by 0 bases and the J gene end by 3 bases; junction bases not matched to a gene: 8. CDR3 length: 18 amino acids. This chain's CDR3 is CASSLASTGTGVNQPQHF. DNA for the CDR3: TGTGCCAGCAGCTTAGCGTCTACCGGGACAGGGGTCAATCAGCCCCAGCATTTT.

The chain is built from TRBV9 and TRBJ2-1, with 13 nucleotides matching TRBD2. Germline V gene lookup returns CDR1 SGDLS and CDR2 YYNGEE. The CDR3 loop spans 15 amino acids. The ends lost 4 bases at V and 7 bases at J; junction bases unmatched: 5. CDR3 DNA sequence: TGTGCCAGCAGCCTGACTAGCGGGGGGAATAATGAGCAGTTCTTC. It codes for CASSLTSGGNNEQFF.

This chain connects TRBV7-9 to TRBJ2-2, with unresolved D. Trimming shortened V by 8 bases and J by 0 bases, and 16 bases separated the two germline ends. The CDR3 runs to 16 residues. CDR1 is SEHNR and CDR2 is FQNEAQ in the germline V gene (reference sequence). CDR3 coding DNA: TGTGCCAGCGAATCATCTCCGGAGACGAACACCGGGGAGCTGTTTTTT. Protein: CASESSPETNTGELFF. Variable domain in full (rest from reference TRBV7-9 and TRBJ2-2): DTGVSQNPRHKITKRGQNVTFRCDPISEHNRLYWYRQTLGQGPEFLTYFQNEAQLEKSRLLSDRFSAERPKGSFSTLEIQRTEQGDSAMYLCASESSPETNTGELFFGEGSRLTVL.

The V call is TRBV4-3, the J call TRBJ2-1; 7 bases map to TRBD2. Germline V gene lookup returns CDR1 LGHNA and CDR2 YSLEER. The CDR3 totals 19 residues. V dropped 0 bases and J dropped 2; count of bases not matched to a gene: 13. The CDR3 sequence is CASSQETIGWSGAYNEQFF. CDR3 in DNA: TGCGCCAGCAGCCAAGAGACCATCGGTTGGAGCGGGGCCTACAATGAGCAGTTCTTC.